This TCR beta chain appears in the sequencing data of a study of blood T cell repertoires in COVID-19. The wider study: Italy, Spain and the United States were the sources of the convalescent and acute COVID-19 samples. PBMCs, B-cell-depleted T cells, or T cells were the source of the cDNA or gDNA that made up the material.

The germline V gene encodes CDR1 SGHAT and CDR2 FQNNGV. CDR3 length: 17 residues. V was pared by 3 bases and J by 4 bases, with 14 bases of the junction left unmatched. The authors' processing: It was from reference gene primer amplification that nucleated cell counts were estimated. Assay used: immunoSEQ multiplex PCR; TCRdb lists only in-frame clones, some missing. D and trimming come from the DNA, and the V and J calls and clone size come from that table. The table lists 140,000 to 150,000 clones, more than 65% of them singletons. This TCR came from a man aged 60 to 69 with active or convalescent COVID-19. What was sequenced was peripheral blood. The rearrangement links TRBV11-2 to TRBJ2-5; TRBD2 agrees at 7 bases. The CDR3 DNA reads TGTGCCAGCAGCTTTGGGCTTGAGGGAGGGCCGGGAGAGACCCAGTACTTC. It yields the protein CASSFGLEGGPGETQYF.